These T cell receptor beta chains were read from a single sample in a study of T-cell reconstitution after alpha-beta-depleted transplantation in children. TCRdb itself ran the PCR reads through MiXCR, one entry per CDR3 protein. Of about 400,000 distinct CDR3 sequences listed, around 21% are singletons. Sequencing used PBMCs from the stem cell graft donor, obtained from the stem cell graft. The source of these receptors is a human donor who donated a stem cell graft to a child with acute myeloid leukemia. The CDR3 runs from the conserved cysteine through the conserved F or W. Fields, in order: V gene, D gene, clone size, J gene, CDR3 DNA, CDR3 protein. D genes are given only for firm matches. Not all rows give a size; the values are once, few, many and, for expanded clones, a class.

TRBV28	.	.	TRBJ2-5	TGTGCCAGCAGGGCTGCCGGGAACTTAGAGGAGACCCAGTACTTC	CASRAAGNLEETQYF
TRBV7-8	TRBD2	few	TRBJ2-1	TGTGCCAGCAGCTTAGATGCGGGAGTCGCTAATGAGCAGTTCTTC	CASSLDAGVANEQFF
TRBV7-2	.	few	TRBJ1-6	TGTGCCAGCAGCTTCAAGGGGGATAATTCACCCCTCCACTTT	CASSFKGDNSPLHF
TRBV12-3/TRBV12-4	.	few	TRBJ1-5	TGTGCCAGCAGGGATGGGACTCGCAATCAGCCCCAGCATTTT	CASRDGTRNQPQHF
TRBV10-2	TRBD2	many	TRBJ2-7	TGCGCCAGCATCCCCGGGACTAGGCAGGGCGAGCAGTACTTC	CASIPGTRQGEQYF
TRBV4-1	TRBD2	many	TRBJ2-7	TGCGCCAGCAGCCCCACGGGAGCGGGGTACGAGCAGTACTTC	CASSPTGAGYEQYF
TRBV5-5	TRBD1	.	TRBJ2-7	TGTGCCAGCAGCCTATCAGGGGGCGCGTTGTACGAGCAGTACTTC	CASSLSGGALYEQYF
TRBV20-1	.	many	TRBJ1-2	TGCAGTGCTAGGGGCTGCTACACCTTC	CSARGCYTF
TRBV29-1	.	many	TRBJ2-3	TGCAGCGTTGCAGGGAGCACAGATACGCAGTATTTT	CSVAGSTDTQYF
TRBV20-1	TRBD2	few	TRBJ2-1	TGCAGTGCTAGAGTGGCGGGAGCGGGGAACTACAATGAGCAGTTCTTC	CSARVAGAGNYNEQFF
TRBV20-1	TRBD1	.	TRBJ1-5	TGCAGTGCTTGGACAGGGGATCAGCCCCAGCATTTT	CSAWTGDQPQHF
TRBV12-3/TRBV12-4	.	.	TRBJ2-2	TGTGCCAGCAGTCCTCGGGGAGAGGTCACCGGGGAGCTGTTTTTT	CASSPRGEVTGELFF
TRBV20-1	.	few	TRBJ1-5	TGCAGTGCTAGACGGAATAGCAATCAGCCCCAGCATTTT	CSARRNSNQPQHF
TRBV6-4	TRBD1	.	TRBJ1-6	TGTGCCAGCAGTGACTCGACAGGGAATTCACCCCTCCACTTT	CASSDSTGNSPLHF
TRBV25-1	TRBD1	few	TRBJ2-7	TGTGCCAGCGCGACAGGGGCTTACGAGCAGTACTTC	CASATGAYEQYF
TRBV6-2/TRBV6-3	TRBD2	few	TRBJ2-7	TGTGCCAGCAGTTACTCGAGCGGGACTGCCTCCTACGAGCAGTACTTC	CASSYSSGTASYEQYF
TRBV20-1	TRBD2	many	TRBJ2-1	TGCAGTGCTAGAGAGGGTAGCGGGAGGTCCTTCTACAATGAGCAGTTCTTC	CSAREGSGRSFYNEQFF
TRBV4-1	.	.	TRBJ2-7	TGCGCCAGCAGCCAAGTCGAACACTCCTACGAGCAGTACTTC	CASSQVEHSYEQYF
TRBV20-1	.	.	TRBJ1-3	TGCAGTGCCAGACGGGGTGTCTCTGGAAACACCATATATTTT	CSARRGVSGNTIYF
TRBV27	TRBD2	few	TRBJ2-7	TGTGCCAGCAGTTTAGGCGGGAGATATAACGAGCAGTACTTC	CASSLGGRYNEQYF
TRBV28	TRBD2	.	TRBJ2-5	TGTGCCAGCAGTTTAGGGTTCGTTAGCGGGAGTTCTGAGACCCAGTACTTC	CASSLGFVSGSSETQYF
TRBV10-3	.	many	TRBJ1-5	TGTGCCATCAGTGACAGTGCTAGCAATCAGCCCCAGCATTTT	CAISDSASNQPQHF
TRBV18	TRBD2	.	TRBJ2-1	TGTGCCAGCTCACCGAAACTAGCGGGAGAATACAATGAGCAGTTCTTC	CASSPKLAGEYNEQFF
TRBV5-1	TRBD1	.	TRBJ2-7	TGCGCCAGCAGCTTGTCGCAGGGGGACGGATACGAGCAGTACTTC	CASSLSQGDGYEQYF
TRBV7-2	TRBD1	.	TRBJ2-4	TGTGCCAGCAGCTTAGCGCTAGGGACAGGAAACCTTAAAAACATTCAGTACTTC	CASSLALGTGNLKNIQYF
TRBV4-1	TRBD2	many	TRBJ2-4	TGCGCCAGCAGCCAAGATAGCGGGGCCAAAAACATTCAGTACTTC	CASSQDSGAKNIQYF
TRBV28	.	.	TRBJ2-3	TGTGCCAGCAGAATCCCTGGTGTACGAGACTTCACAGATACGCAGTATTTT	CASRIPGVRDFTDTQYF
TRBV12-3/TRBV12-4	.	few	TRBJ1-2	TGTGCCAGCAGTCCATCTCTTGGGGGTCTGGGCTACACCTTC	CASSPSLGGLGYTF
TRBV24-1	TRBD1	few	TRBJ2-1	TGTGCCACCGCATCGACAGGGCGCAATGAGCAGTTCTTC	CATASTGRNEQFF
TRBV27	.	.	TRBJ1-2	TGTGCCAGCAGTTTTGTCCCGGGACACGCCTATGGCTACACCTTC	CASSFVPGHAYGYTF
TRBV4-2	TRBD2	.	TRBJ2-4	TGTGCCAGCAGCCTCGTAGCGGGTCCCAAAAACATTCAGTACTTC	CASSLVAGPKNIQYF
TRBV20-1	TRBD2	.	TRBJ2-5	TGCAGTGCAAGGACTAGCGGGTTACCGGAGACCCAGTACTTC	CSARTSGLPETQYF
TRBV5-1	.	many	TRBJ2-1	TGCGCCAGCAGCCGCGAAAGGGGTTACAATGAGCAGTTCTTC	CASSRERGYNEQFF
TRBV7-9	TRBD2	few	TRBJ2-1	TGTGCCAGCAGATCTGACCGGGGGGGAACTTACAATGAGCAGTTCTTC	CASRSDRGGTYNEQFF
TRBV5-6	TRBD1	.	TRBJ2-5	TGTGCCAGCAGCTCCCTACAAGGGGGCGGAGAGACCCAGTACTTC	CASSSLQGGGETQYF
TRBV12-3/TRBV12-4	.	few	TRBJ1-3	TGTGCCAGCAGTTTAGGGACATACAGCTCTGGAAACACCATATATTTT	CASSLGTYSSGNTIYF
TRBV29-1	TRBD1	.	TRBJ2-6	TGCAGCGTTGAAGAGTACGGGACAGGGGAAAACTCTGGGGCCAACGTCCTGACTTTC	CSVEEYGTGENSGANVLTF
TRBV20-1	TRBD2	few	TRBJ2-1	TGCAGTGCTAGAGATGGCCTAGCGGGCGCAACCTACAATGAGCAGTTCTTC	CSARDGLAGATYNEQFF
TRBV20-1	.	few	TRBJ2-1	TGCAGTGCCGTCCCCCAGACGGATGAGCAGTTCTTC	CSAVPQTDEQFF
TRBV12-3/TRBV12-4	.	.	TRBJ2-7	TGTGCCAGCAGTTTAACAGACCTGTACGAGCAGTACTTC	CASSLTDLYEQYF
TRBV29-1	.	many	TRBJ2-7	TGCAGCGTTGAAGGCGGGGACAGCTCCTACGAGCAGTACTTC	CSVEGGDSSYEQYF
TRBV7-2	.	few	TRBJ2-4	TGTGCCAGCAGCTTTGCAGGGGCCGGCAAAAACATTCAGTACTTC	CASSFAGAGKNIQYF
TRBV15	.	few	TRBJ2-7	TGTGCCACCAGCAGAGATAAGGGGGGCTCCTACGAGCAGTACTTC	CATSRDKGGSYEQYF
TRBV5-5	.	few	TRBJ2-5	TGTGCCAGCAGCTTTTACAGCCAAGAGACCCAGTACTTC	CASSFYSQETQYF
TRBV7-2	.	.	TRBJ2-1	TGTGCCAGCAGCTTAGATGTCCTAGTGGGGAATGAGCAGTTCTTC	CASSLDVLVGNEQFF
TRBV25-1	.	few	TRBJ2-2	TGTGCCAGCAGTGAATATCCGGGATACACCGGGGAGCTGTTTTTT	CASSEYPGYTGELFF
TRBV6-2/TRBV6-3	TRBD2	.	TRBJ2-7	TGTGCCAGCAGTTACGCTAGCGGGAGCTACGAGCAGTACTTC	CASSYASGSYEQYF
TRBV20-1	TRBD2	.	TRBJ2-7	TGCAGTGCTAGAGCACTAGCGAGGGAGCAGTACTTC	CSARALAREQYF
TRBV5-1	TRBD2	.	TRBJ2-7	TGTGCCAGCAGCTTAGCGGGGGAGTCCTACGAGCAGTACTTC	CASSLAGESYEQYF
TRBV9	TRBD2	many	TRBJ2-7	TGTGCCAGCAGCGCTACTGAACTAGCGGGAGGAGACGAGCAGTACTTC	CASSATELAGGDEQYF
TRBV11-2	.	many	TRBJ2-5	TGTGCCAGCAGCGCAGGAGTGGAGACCCAGTACTTC	CASSAGVETQYF
TRBV12-3/TRBV12-4	TRBD2	many	TRBJ2-1	TGTGCCAGCAGGGGGACTAGCGGCTACAATGAGCAGTTCTTC	CASRGTSGYNEQFF
TRBV20-1	.	once	TRBJ1-3	TGCAGTGCTAGAGAGGGCGGGGAGGTCTCTGGAAACACCATATATTTT	CSAREGGEVSGNTIYF
TRBV28	.	.	TRBJ2-7	TGTGCCAGCGGGTCCCTTTCCTGGGACTTC	CASGSLSWDF
TRBV20-1	TRBD2	many	TRBJ2-7	TGCAGTGCTACGACTAGCGGGAGCTCCTACGAGCAGTACTTC	CSATTSGSSYEQYF
TRBV6-5	TRBD1	many	TRBJ2-3	TGTGCCAGCAGTTATTGGCAGGGGGTAGATACGCAGTATTTT	CASSYWQGVDTQYF
TRBV9	TRBD1	many	TRBJ2-7	TGTGCCAGCAGCGTAGACGAGGGGACAGAGTACGAGCAGTACTTC	CASSVDEGTEYEQYF
TRBV24-1	.	few	TRBJ2-1	TGTGCCACCAGTGATCAAACCTTGTCGGGGGCAGGCCGCAGTCACAATGAGCAGTTCTTC	CATSDQTLSGAGRSHNEQFF
TRBV10-3	TRBD2	.	TRBJ2-1	TGTGCCATCAGTGGACTAGTGGGAGGGACCAGCGAGCAGTTCTTC	CAISGLVGGTSEQFF